This T cell receptor beta chain emerged from a study of T cell responses to AZD1222 COVID-19 vaccine. In the case of this clone: Its antigen is undetermined.

Pooling of second doses given at about 4 or about 12 weeks was done. Findings of the study overall: Vaccine-related CD4 TCRs covered spike, predominating at 160-218 and 743-854. No day 14 peak samples; only post-peak repertoires were characterized. Donor demographics were predominantly white British with a female majority; clonal diversity may be underestimated.

The CDR3 loop spans 13 amino acids. V was clipped by 6 bases and J by 5 bases, with 10 bases between them. Germline CDR1 MNHNY, CDR2 SVGAGI (reference sequence). The method was immunoSEQ multiplex PCR; TCRdb's version includes in-frame clones alone and lacks a portion of them. In the table there are 180,000 or so clones, about 94% of which are singletons. The sequence was obtained from an adult who received the AZD1222 COVID-19 vaccine. Sequenced material: peripheral blood, taken 28 days after the second AZD1222 dose. J is TRBJ2-2 and V is TRBV6-6; D possibly corresponds to TRBD1 (5 bases). CDR3 protein: CASSKAGTGELFF. CDR3 nucleotide sequence: TGTGCCAGCAGCAAGGCAGGGACCGGGGAGCTGTTTTTT.